The 23 T cell receptor beta chains below come from one sample, sequenced in a study of blood T cell repertoires in COVID-19. Assay: immunoSEQ multiplex PCR; the TCRdb copy retains only in-frame clones and omits some. The sample yields roughly 250,000 clones, approximately 80% seen once. Sequenced sample: peripheral blood. Receptors were obtained from a woman aged 55-70 years with active or convalescent COVID-19.

The chain combines TRBV10-3 with TRBJ1-1; 7 nucleotides align to TRBD1. V dropped 5 bases and J dropped 6; count of bases not matched to a gene: 6. This CDR3 region has 13 residues. Germline lookup yields CDR1 ENHRY and CDR2 SYGVKD. The CDR3 protein is CAISSGTAPEAFF. Here the CDR3 DNA reads TGTGCCATCAGTTCCGGGACAGCCCCTGAAGCTTTCTTT.

This clone was observed a few times. The chain combines TRBV11-3 with TRBJ2-5; TRBD2 matches at 11 bases. V was pared by 5 bases and J by 0 bases, with 17 bases of the junction left unmatched. Germline V lookup: CDR1 SGHNT, CDR2 YENEEA. This CDR3 contains 20 residues. CDR3 DNA: TGTGCCAGCAGCCGACAGCAAGGGCCTAGCGGGGGGCACTACCAAGAGACCCAGTACTTC. Encoded protein: CASSRQQGPSGGHYQETQYF.

As to this clone: Germline is not matched at one junction end, which may reflect a read error. The V call is TRBV7-7, the J call TRBJ2-7, with TRBD1 matching over 8 bases. This CDR3 region has 13 residues. Germline CDR1 and CDR2: SSHAT and FNYEAQ (reference sequence). This CDR3 is CASRPLTGAEQYF. CDR3 in DNA: TGTGCTAGCAGACCCCTGACAGGGGCCGAGCAGTACTTC. The full variable domain, in which reference TRBV7-7 and TRBJ2-7 provide the parts outside the CDR3, is GAGVSQSPRYKVTKRGQDVTLRCDPISSHATLYWYQQALGQGPEFLTYFNYEAQPDKSGLPSDRFSAERPEGSISTLTIQRTEQRDSAMYRCASRPLTGAEQYFGPGTRLTVT.

This chain uses TRBV7-2 with TRBJ1-5; D is perhaps TRBD1 (5 bases). Per the germline V gene, CDR1 is SGHTA and CDR2 is FQGNSA. The CDR3 sequence is 19 residues long. V was clipped by 1 base and J by 0 bases, with 19 bases between them. The CDR3 region is CASSLGAGFKDYSNQPQHF. CDR3 DNA sequence: TGTGCCAGCAGCTTAGGGGCAGGGTTCAAAGATTATAGCAATCAGCCCCAGCATTTT.

The chain has TRBV28 and TRBJ2-7, with 9 nucleotides matching TRBD1. The CDR3 totals 16 residues. The V gene's germline CDR1 is MDHEN and CDR2 SYDVKM. Losses at the gene ends were 6 bases for V and 4 bases for J; bases not matched to a gene: 13. CDR3: CASSLNIGTGQYEQYV. CDR3 nucleotide sequence: TGTGCCAGCAGCTTGAACATTGGGACAGGGCAATACGAGCAGTACGTC.

CDR3: CASSEFGQVDTYEQYV. The CDR3 nucleotides are TGTGCCAGCAGTGAATTTGGCCAGGTTGATACCTACGAGCAGTACGTC. The rearrangement uses TRBV6-1 and TRBJ2-7; D gene ambiguous. The CDR3 consists of 16 residues. Germline V gene sequence: CDR1 MNHNS, CDR2 SASEGT. Trimming stripped 2 bases from V and 2 bases from J, with 16 bases between.

The CDR3, as DNA: TGTGCCAGCAGCTCCACGGGACAGGGGAACACCATATATTTT. Protein product: CASSSTGQGNTIYF. The chain carries TRBV7-9 and TRBJ1-3; TRBD1 matches 10 bases. Germline loops: CDR1 SEHNR, CDR2 FQNEAQ (reference sequence). Unmatched junction bases numbered 4, after V lost 4 bases and J lost 7 bases. The CDR3 consists of 14 residues. The full variable domain, completed using reference TRBV7-9 and TRBJ1-3, is DTGVSQNPRHKITKRGQNVTFRCDPISEHNRLYWYRQTLGQGPEFLTYFQNEAQLEKSRLLSDRFSAERPKGSFSTLEIQRTEQGDSAMYLCASSSTGQGNTIYFGEGSWLTVV.

The CDR3 DNA sequence: TGCGCCAGCAGATTATCACTAGACGGGCAGCCCCAGCATTTT. Translation gives CASRLSLDGQPQHF. The chain employs TRBV5-1 and TRBJ1-5; D remains unclear. V was shortened by 5 bases and J by 7 bases, with 16 bases between the two germline ends. CDR1 and CDR2 from the germline V gene are SGHRS and YFSETQ. CDR3 length equals 14 residues.

V and J are TRBV11-3 and TRBJ2-1; D is perhaps TRBD2 (6 bases). Trimming cost V 5 bases and J 8 bases, with 19 bases left between them. CDR1 and CDR2 from the germline V gene are SGHNT and YENEEA. The CDR3 spans 15 residues. This chain's CDR3 is CASSPRDSQLDEQFF. CDR3 DNA sequence: TGTGCCAGCAGCCCACGGGACTCACAGCTGGATGAGCAGTTCTTC. Filled out from reference TRBV11-3 and TRBJ2-1, the complete variable domain reads EAGVVQSPRYKIIEKKQPVAFWCNPISGHNTLYWYLQNLGQGPELLIRYENEEAVDDSQLPKDRFSAERLKGVDSTLKIQPAELGDSAVYLCASSPRDSQLDEQFFGPGTRLTVL.

The V gene is TRBV9, the J gene TRBJ1-2; 9 bases align to TRBD1. Germline assignment: CDR1 SGDLS and CDR2 YYNGEE. V was clipped by 0 bases and J by 3 bases; unmatched bases: 3. The CDR3 contains 15 residues. The CDR3 DNA sequence: TGTGCCAGCAGCGTAGGACAGGGGGTTGACTATGGCTACACCTTC. Translated, it gives CASSVGQGVDYGYTF.

The chain links TRBV5-1 to TRBJ1-2, with 10 bases that match TRBD1. This CDR3 has 15 amino acids. From germline, CDR1 is SGHRS and CDR2 YFSETQ. Trimming cost V 5 bases and J 8 bases; bases outside gene matches: 12. The CDR3 sequence is CASRVGTGEGGGYTF. The DNA of the CDR3 is TGCGCCAGCAGGGTCGGGACAGGGGAAGGAGGGGGCTACACCTTC.

The J gene is TRBJ2-5, the V gene TRBV12-5, with D possibly matching TRBD2 (7 bases). V shed 6 bases and J shed 1 base, with 12 bases lying between them. CDR1 and CDR2 from the germline V gene are LGHNT and FRNRAP. The CDR3 is 14 residues long. The CDR3 loop is CASGRGGVQETQYF. DNA of the CDR3: TGTGCTAGTGGGAGGGGGGGAGTCCAAGAGACCCAGTACTTC.

This chain joins TRBV5-4 and TRBJ1-1, with 7 nucleotides matching TRBD1. Germline-derived CDR1 and CDR2 are SGHNT and YYREEE (reference sequence). After removal of 3 bases from V and 5 bases from J, the junction contained 10 bases not matched to a gene. The CDR3 sequence is 15 residues long. The CDR3, as DNA: TGTGCCAGCAGCTCGGTAAAACAGGGGAGGACTGAAGCTTTCTTT. It specifies CASSSVKQGRTEAFF.

The J gene is TRBJ1-1, the V gene TRBV12-3 or TRBV12-4; D uncertain. The CDR3 consists of 13 residues. Between the trimmed V and J ends, which lost 7 bases and 5 bases, there was a span of 14 bases. Here the CDR3 reads CASTWTGGTEAFF. CDR3 sequence (DNA): TGTGCCAGCACCTGGACGGGCGGGACTGAAGCTTTCTTT.

Only one count was recorded for this clone. V gene TRBV6-5 combines with J gene TRBJ1-1, with D unresolved. The CDR3 spans 13 residues. V gave up 8 bases and J gave up 11 bases, with 21 bases separating them. CDR1 is MNHEY, CDR2 SVGAGI, per germline. Written as DNA, the CDR3 is TGTGCCAGCGAAGAGAGTGGAGGATTGGATGCTTTCTTT. It translates to CASEESGGLDAFF.

This clone occurred once. This sequence joins TRBV15 and TRBJ2-5; a weak D match, TRBD2 (6 bases). The germline V and J ends were trimmed by 1 base and 4 bases, with 10 bases remaining between them. CDR1 and CDR2 from the germline V gene are LNHNV and YYDKDF (reference sequence). This CDR3 has 14 amino acids. CDR3 loop: CATSRGRERETQYF. In DNA, the CDR3 is TGTGCCACCAGCAGAGGGAGGGAGCGAGAGACCCAGTACTTC. The variable domain in full, with the rest retrieved from reference TRBV15 and TRBJ2-5, is DAMVIQNPRYQVTQFGKPVTLSCSQTLNHNVMYWYQQKSSQAPKLLFHYYDKDFNNEADTPDNFQSRRPNTSFCFLDIRSPGLGDTAMYLCATSRGRERETQYFGPGTRLLVL.

The rearrangement links TRBV7-3 to TRBJ2-1, with 10 bases matching TRBD2. CDR3 length: 15 amino acids. Germline V gives CDR1 SGHTA, CDR2 FQGTGA. The trim removed 6 bases at V and 4 bases at J, leaving 6 bases unmatched. The CDR3 sequence is CASREGTSAYNEQFF. As DNA, the CDR3 is TGTGCCAGCAGAGAAGGGACTAGCGCTTACAATGAGCAGTTCTTC.

The chain employs TRBV19 and TRBJ2-5; D perhaps matches TRBD1 (5 bases). With 0 bases removed from V and 9 bases from J, the gap between germline ends came to 8 bases. The germline gives CDR1 LNHDA, CDR2 SQIVND (reference sequence). This CDR3 has 12 amino acids. Here the CDR3 reads CASSIDREAQYF. DNA for the CDR3: TGTGCCAGTAGTATAGACAGGGAAGCCCAGTACTTC.

The genes are TRBV19 and TRBJ1-4, with TRBD1 as a possible D gene (6 bases). Germline V gives CDR1 LNHDA, CDR2 SQIVND (reference sequence). The ends were cut back, 9 bases at V and 0 bases at J, with 20 bases in the middle. The CDR3 sequence is 17 residues long. The CDR3 DNA follows: TGTGCCAGCCTCCCGTGGGGGGGGCCCGCAACTAATGAAAAACTGTTTTTT. It translates to CASLPWGGPATNEKLFF.

The chain couples TRBV28 to TRBJ2-1; 13 bases agree with TRBD2. The germline CDR1 and CDR2 sequences are MDHEN and SYDVKM. With V trimmed by 5 bases and J by 9 bases, 7 bases remained unmatched. The CDR3 spans 15 residues. Here the CDR3 reads CASSPLAGGPVEQFF. The CDR3 bases are TGTGCCAGCAGTCCACTAGCGGGAGGGCCTGTTGAGCAGTTCTTC.

The chain recombines TRBV4-1 with TRBJ2-2; 9 bases align to TRBD2. The CDR3 has 17 residues. V was clipped by 0 bases and J by 2 bases; unmatched bases: 4. Germline V gene sequence: CDR1 MGHRA, CDR2 YSYEKL. The CDR3 DNA reads TGCGCCAGCAGCCAAGAAGCGACTAGCGGTAACACCGGGGAGCTGTTTTTT. Protein: CASSQEATSGNTGELFF.

The J gene is TRBJ2-7, the V gene TRBV7-2; 7 bases match TRBD2. Germline assignment: CDR1 SGHTA and CDR2 FQGNSA. J lost 1 base, V lost 6 bases, and 3 bases had no gene match. The CDR3 sequence is 13 residues long. CDR3 in amino acids: CASSYGGSYEQYV. The CDR3 DNA reads as TGTGCCAGCAGTTACGGGGGGTCCTACGAGCAGTACGTC.

The chain links TRBV3-1 (or the pseudogene TRBV3-2) to TRBJ2-3, with 7 bases lining up with TRBD2. The CDR3 is 15 amino acids. Per germline, CDR1 LGHDT and CDR2 YNNKEL (reference sequence). After removal of 4 bases from V and 0 bases from J, the junction contained 4 bases not matched to a gene. CDR3 region: CASSLGGGSTDTQYF. In DNA, the CDR3 is TGTGCCAGCAGCCTAGGCGGGGGTAGCACAGATACGCAGTATTTT.